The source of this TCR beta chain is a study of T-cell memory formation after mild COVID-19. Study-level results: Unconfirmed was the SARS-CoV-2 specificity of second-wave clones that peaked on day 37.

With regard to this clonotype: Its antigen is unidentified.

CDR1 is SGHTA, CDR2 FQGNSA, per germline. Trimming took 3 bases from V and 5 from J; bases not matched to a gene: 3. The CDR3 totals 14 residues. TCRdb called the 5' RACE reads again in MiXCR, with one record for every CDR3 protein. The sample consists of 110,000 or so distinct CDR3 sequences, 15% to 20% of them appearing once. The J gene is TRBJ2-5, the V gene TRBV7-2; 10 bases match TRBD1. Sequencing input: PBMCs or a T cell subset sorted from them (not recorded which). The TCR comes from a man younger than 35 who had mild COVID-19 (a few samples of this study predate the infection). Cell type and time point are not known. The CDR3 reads CASSLDRGWETQYF. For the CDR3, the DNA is TGTGCCAGCAGCTTGGACAGGGGGTGGGAGACCCAGTACTTC.